The rows below give T cell receptor beta chains drawn from one sample of a study of blood T cell repertoires in COVID-19. Generated by immunoSEQ multiplex PCR, the TCRdb table keeps only in-frame clones and is missing some. Of around 120,000 clones detected, roughly 90% appear once; the ten largest clones hold around 7.3%. The sequencing input was peripheral blood. The receptor set was obtained from a man aged 45 to 65 with acute or convalescent COVID-19. CDR3s include the opening cysteine and the closing phenylalanine or tryptophan. The D gene is left open where the match is weak. Not every row has a clone size; where given, it reads once, few, many or a size class.

j_call: TRBJ2-3
v_call: TRBV15
d_call: TRBD2
clone_size: .
cdr3_aa: CATKNSGSRADTQYF
cdr3_nt: TGTGCCACCAAGAATAGCGGGAGTAGGGCAGATACGCAGTATTTT

j_call: TRBJ2-5
v_call: TRBV19
d_call: TRBD2
clone_size: once
cdr3_aa: CASSIVAGGQETQYF
cdr3_nt: TGTGCCAGTAGTATAGTAGCGGGAGGACAAGAGACCCAGTACTTC

j_call: TRBJ1-1
v_call: TRBV14
d_call: .
clone_size: once
cdr3_aa: CASSHQTGVNTEAFF
cdr3_nt: TGTGCCAGCAGCCATCAGACAGGAGTAAACACTGAAGCTTTCTTT

j_call: TRBJ2-5
v_call: TRBV30
d_call: TRBD1
clone_size: .
cdr3_aa: CAWSSDRGRETQYF
cdr3_nt: TGTGCCTGGAGTTCGGACAGGGGAAGGGAGACCCAGTACTTC

j_call: TRBJ1-3
v_call: TRBV11-3
d_call: .
clone_size: .
cdr3_aa: CASSLEAGPLYSGNTIYF
cdr3_nt: TGTGCCAGCAGCTTAGAGGCGGGGCCCCTCTACTCTGGAAACACCATATATTTT

j_call: TRBJ1-3
v_call: TRBV29-1
d_call: TRBD1
clone_size: .
cdr3_aa: CSVEETGRNTIYF
cdr3_nt: TGCAGCGTTGAGGAGACAGGGCGGAACACCATATATTTT

j_call: TRBJ2-7
v_call: TRBV4-1
d_call: .
clone_size: .
cdr3_aa: CASSQLGQGIYEQYF
cdr3_nt: TGCGCCAGCAGCCAATTGGGTCAGGGGATCTACGAGCAGTACTTC

j_call: TRBJ1-3
v_call: TRBV30
d_call: .
clone_size: .
cdr3_aa: CAWSVRGVENTIYF
cdr3_nt: TGTGCCTGGAGTGTCAGGGGTGTTGAAAACACCATATATTTT

j_call: TRBJ2-2
v_call: TRBV11-3
d_call: .
clone_size: .
cdr3_aa: CASSLAGDTGELFF
cdr3_nt: TGTGCCAGCAGCTTAGCAGGGGATACCGGGGAGCTGTTTTTT

j_call: TRBJ1-2
v_call: TRBV5-1
d_call: TRBD1
clone_size: .
cdr3_aa: CASSPQGANGYTF
cdr3_nt: TGCGCCAGCAGCCCACAGGGGGCGAATGGCTACACCTTC

j_call: TRBJ1-2
v_call: TRBV6-1
d_call: TRBD1
clone_size: .
cdr3_aa: CASSEIRTGRLDYGYTF
cdr3_nt: TGTGCCAGCAGTGAAATACGGACAGGGAGGCTAGACTATGGCTACACCTTC

j_call: TRBJ1-1
v_call: TRBV5-1
d_call: TRBD1
clone_size: .
cdr3_aa: CASSVISWDSYTEAFF
cdr3_nt: TGCGCCAGCAGCGTGATTTCCTGGGACAGCTACACTGAAGCTTTCTTT

j_call: TRBJ1-2
v_call: TRBV6-1
d_call: .
clone_size: .
cdr3_aa: CASSEDVGGYGYTF
cdr3_nt: TGTGCCAGCAGTGAAGATGTGGGGGGCTATGGCTACACCTTC

j_call: TRBJ2-4
v_call: TRBV6-4
d_call: .
clone_size: .
cdr3_aa: CASSVLAGPQNIQYF
cdr3_nt: TGTGCCAGCAGCGTGCTGGCAGGGCCCCAAAACATTCAGTACTTC

j_call: TRBJ1-5
v_call: TRBV27
d_call: TRBD1
clone_size: .
cdr3_aa: CASIRSAPGQGGRNQPQHF
cdr3_nt: TGTGCCAGCATCCGCTCCGCCCCGGGACAGGGAGGACGAAATCAGCCCCAGCATTTT

j_call: TRBJ2-5
v_call: TRBV7-2
d_call: TRBD1
clone_size: .
cdr3_aa: CASSLVQGAGETQYF
cdr3_nt: TGTGCCAGCAGCTTAGTTCAGGGGGCGGGAGAGACCCAGTACTTC

j_call: TRBJ2-5
v_call: TRBV6-1
d_call: TRBD1
clone_size: .
cdr3_aa: CASSEGTGGRVGAQYF
cdr3_nt: TGTGCCAGCAGTGAGGGGACAGGGGGTCGGGTAGGTGCCCAGTACTTC

j_call: TRBJ2-2
v_call: TRBV5-1
d_call: .
clone_size: .
cdr3_aa: CASATGNTGELFF
cdr3_nt: TGCGCCAGCGCCACGGGGAACACCGGGGAGCTGTTTTTT

j_call: TRBJ2-1
v_call: TRBV12-3/TRBV12-4
d_call: .
clone_size: few
cdr3_aa: CASRPGDNEQFF
cdr3_nt: TGTGCCAGCCGGCCGGGTGACAATGAGCAGTTCTTC